The entry that follows covers one TCR beta chain sequence. The record originates from a study of T-cell reconstitution after alpha-beta-depleted transplantation in children. From germline, CDR1 is MNHEY and CDR2 SVGAGI. The CDR3 runs to 13 residues. The ends were cut back, 0 bases at V and 12 bases at J, with 14 bases in the middle. Construction of the TCRbeta library involved unique molecular identifiers. Each CDR3 protein is one row after TCRdb ran MiXCR on the PCR reads. The sample carries fewer than 550,000 distinct CDR3 sequences, approximately 10% recorded once. Sequencing was performed on PBMCs from the stem cell graft donor, taken from the stem cell graft. V is TRBV6-5 and J is TRBJ1-2; tentatively, D is TRBD1 (5 bases). The sequence was obtained from a human donor who donated a stem cell graft to a child with acute myeloid leukemia. CDR3 sequence reads: CASSYSVGARDTF. For the CDR3, the DNA is TGTGCCAGCAGTTACTCGGTTGGGGCGCGGGACACCTTC.